The 19 T cell receptor beta chains given below trace back to one sample, sequenced in a study of blood T cells in healthy people across ages. The use of a sample-barcoded 5' primer and a J-beta primer mix characterized a second PCR of about 7 to 12 cycles. From the 5' RACE reads, TCRdb called clonotypes with MiXCR, one entry per CDR3 protein. The sample carries approximately 1,100,000 distinct CDR3 sequences, 40% to 50% recorded once. Source material: blood. The origin of the receptors is an older woman in good health.

The V and J genes are TRBV10-3 and TRBJ2-2; no clear D gene. The CDR3 consists of 14 residues. Trimming cost V 6 bases and J 1 base, with 9 bases left between them. From germline, CDR1 is ENHRY and CDR2 SYGVKD. The CDR3 sequence is CAIRKDKNTGELFF. The CDR3 nucleotides are TGTGCCATCAGAAAAGACAAGAACACCGGGGAGCTGTTTTTT.

The CDR3 nucleotides are TGCAGTGCTAGAGCAGGACGGAGGATCTCCTACAATGAGCAGTTCTTC. Translated: CSARAGRRISYNEQFF. This chain uses TRBV20-1 with TRBJ2-1, with D possibly matching TRBD2 (5 bases). The germline V gene encodes CDR1 DFQATT and CDR2 SNEGSKA (reference sequence). The CDR3 runs to 16 residues. V shed 1 base and J shed 0 bases, with 13 bases lying between them.

The rearrangement uses TRBV7-2 and TRBJ2-3; weak D call: TRBD1 (5 bases). CDR1 is SGHTA, CDR2 FQGNSA, per germline. This CDR3 has 15 amino acids. V dropped 3 bases and J dropped 0 bases, with 10 bases sitting between them. The CDR3 loop reads CASSFARQSTDTQYF. The CDR3 coding sequence is TGTGCCAGCAGCTTTGCTCGACAGAGCACAGATACGCAGTATTTT. The whole variable domain, filled in from reference TRBV7-2 and TRBJ2-3, reads GAGVSQSPSNKVTEKGKDVELRCDPISGHTALYWYRQSLGQGLEFLIYFQGNSAPDKSGLPSDRFSAERTGGSVSTLTIQRTQQEDSAVYLCASSFARQSTDTQYFGPGTRLTVL.

Details on this clonotype: One junction end disagrees with the germline gene, perhaps due to a read error. V usage is TRBV27 and J usage is TRBJ2-5; D may correspond to TRBD1 or TRBD2 (5 bases each). Germline V lookup: CDR1 MNHEY, CDR2 SMNVEV (reference sequence). This CDR3 spans 12 amino acids. The CDR3 DNA reads as TGTGCCAGCAGTTTAGTAGTCGGGACCCTGTACTTC. Translating it yields CASSLVVGTLYF.

This clonotype occurred a few times. V and J are TRBV5-6 and TRBJ2-3; 9 nucleotides match TRBD2. CDR3 length equals 15 residues. Germline trimming cut 3 bases from V and 6 bases from J; bases unmatched to any gene: 8. Germline CDR1 is SGHDT and CDR2 is YYEEEE. DNA of the CDR3: TGTGCCAGCAGCTACGGGACTAGCCAGACTGATACGCAGTATTTT. It codes for CASSYGTSQTDTQYF.

A few counts support this clonotype. This chain links TRBV27 with TRBJ2-3; D gene unclear. V lost 5 bases and J lost 0, with 12 bases in between. CDR3 size: 15 residues. Germline V gene sequence: CDR1 MNHEY, CDR2 SMNVEV (reference sequence). The DNA of the CDR3 is TGTGCCAGCAGTCCAAGTATAATCAGCACAGATACGCAGTATTTT. Protein sequence: CASSPSIISTDTQYF.

V and J are TRBV3-1 and TRBJ1-6; tentatively, D is TRBD1 (5 bases). Germline V CDR1 and CDR2: LGHDT, YNNKEL (reference sequence). Trimming cost V 4 bases and J 7 bases, with 14 bases left between them. The CDR3 is made up of 15 amino acids. This chain's CDR3 is CASSPFMGRNSPLHF. The CDR3 nucleotides read TGTGCCAGCAGCCCCTTCATGGGGCGAAATTCACCCCTCCACTTT.

V is TRBV20-1 and J is TRBJ2-7; no clear D gene. CDR3 length: 13 amino acids. The ends were cut back, 5 bases at V and 0 bases at J, with 11 bases in the middle. Germline V lookup: CDR1 DFQATT, CDR2 SNEGSKA (reference sequence). The CDR3 sequence is CSAPRYHSYEQYF. The CDR3 nucleotides are TGCAGTGCTCCCCGGTACCACTCCTACGAGCAGTACTTC.

J is TRBJ2-6 and V is TRBV24-1; 7 bases are shared with TRBD2. Germline values: CDR1 KGHDR, CDR2 SFDVKD. J lost 0 bases, V lost 3 bases, and 10 bases had no gene match. The CDR3 sequence is 19 residues long. In DNA, the CDR3 is TGTGCCACCAGTGATCCCCCGGGGGGTGCGAGCTCTGGGGCCAACGTCCTGACTTTC. Its translation: CATSDPPGGASSGANVLTF.

The chain is built from TRBV7-2 and TRBJ2-4, with no clear D. The J call could be wrong; TRBJ2-7 is a better fit for the DNA end. CDR3 size: 17 residues. The germline gives CDR1 SGHTA, CDR2 FQGNSA. The CDR3 reads CASSPRGRAASPYEQYF. The CDR3 bases are TGTGCCAGCAGCCCGCGCGGACGGGCGGCGAGTCCCTACGAGCAGTACTTC.

The gene calls are TRBV28 and TRBJ2-5; 9 bases are a match to TRBD2. With the DNA end fitting TRBJ2-7 better, the J assignment may be wrong. The CDR3 contains 19 residues. Germline assignment: CDR1 MDHEN and CDR2 SYDVKM. The chain's CDR3 is CASSTFRPSGIQTYYEQYF. DNA of the CDR3: TGTGCCAGCAGTACTTTTCGGCCTAGCGGGATCCAAACGTACTACGAGCAGTACTTC.

The V call is TRBV7-8, the J call TRBJ1-1, with D hard to call. The CDR3 loop spans 14 amino acids. Germline V gene lookup returns CDR1 SGHVS and CDR2 FQNEAQ. The V and J ends lost 3 bases and 1 base respectively, with 9 bases between them. CDR3 in amino acids: CASSLGPGNTEAFF. The CDR3, as DNA: TGTGCCAGCAGCTTGGGCCCCGGGAACACTGAAGCTTTCTTT.

This clonotype was picked up one time. The chain carries TRBV20-1 and TRBJ2-1; 7 positions match TRBD2. Germline CDR1 reads DFQATT; CDR2 reads SNEGSKA (reference sequence). V lost 6 bases, J lost 6 bases, and 11 bases stayed unmatched. CDR3 length: 14 residues. The CDR3 protein is CSADPRLALNEQFF. The CDR3 DNA sequence: TGCAGTGCCGACCCGAGACTAGCTCTCAATGAGCAGTTCTTC.

CDR3 sequence reads: CASRHRGRADTQYF. The CDR3 region has the DNA TGTGCCAGCAGACACAGGGGGCGGGCAGATACGCAGTATTTT. The chain has TRBV6-2 or TRBV6-3 and TRBJ2-3, with 9 bases lining up with TRBD1. The CDR3 contains 14 residues. Losses at the gene ends were 6 bases for V and 4 bases for J; bases not matched to a gene: 5. Germline CDR1 is MNHEY and CDR2 is SVGEGT.

This clonotype was recorded a few times. V usage is TRBV28 and J usage is TRBJ2-7, with D perhaps matching TRBD1 (6 bases). V was shortened by 4 bases and J by 4 bases, with 8 bases between the two germline ends. Germline V CDR1 and CDR2: MDHEN, SYDVKM. The CDR3 runs to 12 residues. The chain's CDR3 is CASSYREYEQYF. The CDR3 bases are TGTGCCAGCAGTTACAGGGAATACGAGCAGTACTTC.

This clonotype has more than one count but fewer than ten. J is TRBJ2-3 and V is TRBV11-2, with 8 positions matching TRBD1. V lost 5 bases and J lost 9; bases outside the gene matches: 7. There are 13 residues in the CDR3. Germline-derived CDR1 and CDR2 are SGHAT and FQNNGV. The CDR3 spells CASSATGVGTQYF. The CDR3 DNA sequence: TGTGCCAGCAGCGCGACAGGGGTAGGGACGCAGTATTTT. Full variable domain (missing parts from reference TRBV11-2 and TRBJ2-3): EAGVAQSPRYKIIEKRQSVAFWCNPISGHATLYWYQQILGQGPKLLIQFQNNGVVDDSQLPKDRFSAERLKGVDSTLKIQPAKLEDSAVYLCASSATGVGTQYFGPGTRLTVL.

This clonotype was detected only once. The chain links TRBV7-2 to TRBJ1-5; a weak D match, TRBD1 (6 bases). Trimming left V 2 bases short and J 2 bases short, with 10 bases between. CDR1 is SGHTA and CDR2 is FQGNSA in the germline V gene. This CDR3 contains 15 residues. The CDR3 loop reads CASSLTGWGNQPQHF. The CDR3 coding sequence is TGTGCCAGCAGCTTAACAGGGTGGGGCAATCAGCCCCAGCATTTT.

The chain links TRBV7-9 to TRBJ2-1; D call uncertain. CDR3 length equals 19 residues. The ends were cut back, 5 bases at V and 6 bases at J, with 29 bases in the middle. Germline V lookup: CDR1 SEHNR, CDR2 FQNEAQ (reference sequence). The CDR3: CASSLNTLGGAGSRNEQFF. CDR3 in DNA: TGTGCCAGCAGCCTGAATACCCTTGGCGGAGCAGGATCCCGCAATGAGCAGTTCTTC.

This chain links TRBV24-1 with TRBJ2-1, with 7 bases identical to TRBD2. V shed 6 bases and J 8 bases; nucleotides not matched to a gene: 12. The CDR3 length is 15 residues. Germline loops: CDR1 KGHDR, CDR2 SFDVKD. In DNA form, the CDR3 reads TGTGCCACCAGTAATCCACGTGGGGGGGTATATGAGCAGTTCTTC. It codes for CATSNPRGGVYEQFF.